This TCR beta chain emerged from a study of monozygotic twins with inflammatory bowel disease. Regarding the study as a whole: IBD patients showed reduced TCRbeta diversity (inverse Simpson) versus healthy co-twins.

TCRdb reprocessed the 5' RACE reads and keeps a single row for each CDR3 protein, giving no DNA. The clone table shows roughly 160,000 distinct CDR3 sequences, with the ten largest holding roughly 7%. Note on this clonotype: Its matching antigen is unknown.

CDR1 is ENHRY, CDR2 SYGVKD, per germline. CDR3 length equals 15 residues. The TCR sequence derives from a human donor with ulcerative colitis or Crohn's disease, or a healthy co-twin of an affected twin (not recorded which). The sample taken for sequencing was blood. The chain couples TRBV10-3 to TRBJ2-5; TCRdb's assignment of TRBD2 cannot be checked, as there is no DNA. The chain's CDR3 is CAISETQLGQETQYF.